This T cell receptor beta chain was found in a study of shared clonotypes between healthy human individuals. Study-wide background: Donor ages ranged 18 to 49 years: two women, a few men. Three CD4 naive, three CD4 memory, two CD8 naive and one CD8 memory plate were used per donor.

Comment on this clone: Its target is not known.

The CDR3 consists of 12 residues. Germline V lookup: CDR1 SGHRS, CDR2 YFSETQ. V shed 7 bases and J shed 1 base, with 7 bases lying between them. Study-level findings and limits: Between a handful of donors, naive CD4 clonotypes were shared at a level of around 4.9%. The sampled material consisted only of blood, and tissue repertoires are likely to differ.

TCRdb keeps only in-frame clones here, not all; method: immunoSEQ multiplex PCR. The table lists hundreds of thousands of clones, about 74% of them singletons. The chain uses TRBV5-1 and TRBJ2-3; D possibly corresponds to TRBD2 (6 bases). Source material: memory CD4+ T cells sorted from blood. As for subset: CD45RA-negative fraction. The TCR sequence derives from a woman in her twenties or thirties in good health. CDR3 DNA: TGCGCCAGCTGGGAGGGCACAGATACGCAGTATTTT. This codes for CASWEGTDTQYF.